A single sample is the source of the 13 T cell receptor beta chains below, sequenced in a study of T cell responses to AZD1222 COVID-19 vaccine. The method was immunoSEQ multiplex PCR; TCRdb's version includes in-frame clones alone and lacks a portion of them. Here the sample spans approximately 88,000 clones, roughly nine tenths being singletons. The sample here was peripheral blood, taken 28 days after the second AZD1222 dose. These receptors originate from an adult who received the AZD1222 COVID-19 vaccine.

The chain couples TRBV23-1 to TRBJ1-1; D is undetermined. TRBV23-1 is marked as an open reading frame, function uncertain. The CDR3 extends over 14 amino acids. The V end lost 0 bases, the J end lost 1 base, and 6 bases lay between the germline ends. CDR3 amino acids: CASSQSTRNTEAFF. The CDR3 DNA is TGCGCCAGCAGTCAATCTACCAGGAACACTGAAGCTTTCTTT.

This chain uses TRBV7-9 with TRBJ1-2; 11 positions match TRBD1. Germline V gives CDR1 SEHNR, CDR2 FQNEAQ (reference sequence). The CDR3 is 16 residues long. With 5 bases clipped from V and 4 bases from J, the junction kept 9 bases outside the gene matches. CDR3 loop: CASSPPGQGESYGYTF. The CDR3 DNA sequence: TGTGCCAGCAGCCCGCCGGGACAGGGGGAGAGCTATGGCTACACCTTC. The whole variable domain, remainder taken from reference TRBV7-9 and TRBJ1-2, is DTGVSQNPRHKITKRGQNVTFRCDPISEHNRLYWYRQTLGQGPEFLTYFQNEAQLEKSRLLSDRFSAERPKGSFSTLEIQRTEQGDSAMYLCASSPPGQGESYGYTFGSGTRLTVV.

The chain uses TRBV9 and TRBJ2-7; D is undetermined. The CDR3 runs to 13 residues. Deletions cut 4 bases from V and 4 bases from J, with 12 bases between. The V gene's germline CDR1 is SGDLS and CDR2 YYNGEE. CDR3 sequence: CASSFQTGYEQYF. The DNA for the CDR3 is TGTGCCAGCAGCTTTCAGACCGGTTACGAGCAGTACTTC.

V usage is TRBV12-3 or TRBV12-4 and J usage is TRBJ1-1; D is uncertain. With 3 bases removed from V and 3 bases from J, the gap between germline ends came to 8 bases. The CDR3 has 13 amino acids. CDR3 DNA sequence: TGTGCCAGCAGTTTCACGGTAGACACTGAAGCTTTCTTT. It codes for CASSFTVDTEAFF.

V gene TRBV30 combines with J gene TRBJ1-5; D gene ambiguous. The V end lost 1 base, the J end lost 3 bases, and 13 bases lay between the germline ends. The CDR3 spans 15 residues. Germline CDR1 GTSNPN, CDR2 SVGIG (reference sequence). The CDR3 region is CAWSEDQYLNQPQHF. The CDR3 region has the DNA TGTGCCTGGAGTGAGGACCAATACCTCAATCAGCCCCAGCATTTT. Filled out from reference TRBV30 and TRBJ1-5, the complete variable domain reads SQTIHQWPATLVQPVGSPLSLECTVEGTSNPNLYWYRQAAGRGLQLLFYSVGIGQISSEVPQNLSASRPQDRQFILSSKKLLLSDSGFYLCAWSEDQYLNQPQHFGDGTRLSIL.

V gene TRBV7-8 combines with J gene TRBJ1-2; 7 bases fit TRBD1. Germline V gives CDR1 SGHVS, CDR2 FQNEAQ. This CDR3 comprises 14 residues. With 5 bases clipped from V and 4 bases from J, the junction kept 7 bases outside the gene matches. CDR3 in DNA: TGTGCCAGCAGCGCGGGACAGCCTCTCTATGGCTACACCTTC. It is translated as CASSAGQPLYGYTF.

The CDR3 region is CASSLAGPLFGSPLHF. CDR3 DNA sequence: TGCGCCAGCAGCTTGGCGGGTCCCCTATTCGGTTCACCCCTCCACTTT. The chain recombines TRBV5-1 with TRBJ1-6; D ambiguous. CDR1 and CDR2 (germline): SGHRS, YFSETQ. V was cut by 0 bases and J by 9 bases, with 16 bases left in between. CDR3 length: 16 residues.

The CDR3 protein is CASSPSTLINTEAFF. The CDR3 DNA is TGTGCCAGCAGCCCTTCGACATTAATTAACACTGAAGCTTTCTTT. The chain uses TRBV7-9 and TRBJ1-1; D call uncertain. Germline V gene sequence: CDR1 SEHNR, CDR2 FQNEAQ (reference sequence). V lost 5 bases and J 2 bases, leaving 15 bases between the germline ends. This CDR3 spans 15 amino acids.

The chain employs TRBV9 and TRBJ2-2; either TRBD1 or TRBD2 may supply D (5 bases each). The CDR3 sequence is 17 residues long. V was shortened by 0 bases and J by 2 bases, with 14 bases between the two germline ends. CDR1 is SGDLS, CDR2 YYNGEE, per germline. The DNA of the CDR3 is TGTGCCAGCAGCGTAGGAGGGTGGGGACCTAACACCGGGGAGCTGTTTTTT. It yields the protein CASSVGGWGPNTGELFF.

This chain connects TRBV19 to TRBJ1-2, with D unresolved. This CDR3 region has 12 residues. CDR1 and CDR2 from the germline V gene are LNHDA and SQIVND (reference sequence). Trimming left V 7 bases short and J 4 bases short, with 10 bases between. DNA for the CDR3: TGTGCCAGTAAATCCGGAATCTATGGCTACACCTTC. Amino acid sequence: CASKSGIYGYTF.

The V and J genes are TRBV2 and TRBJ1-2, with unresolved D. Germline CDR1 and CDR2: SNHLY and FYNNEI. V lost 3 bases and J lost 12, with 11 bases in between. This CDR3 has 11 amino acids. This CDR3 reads CASSDFGLHTF. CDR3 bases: TGTGCCAGCAGTGATTTTGGGCTTCACACCTTC. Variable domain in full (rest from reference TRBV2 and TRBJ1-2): EPEVTQTPSHQVTQMGQEVILRCVPISNHLYFYWYRQILGQKVEFLVSFYNNEISEKSEIFDDQFSVERPDGSNFTLKIRSTKLEDSAMYFCASSDFGLHTFGSGTRLTVV.

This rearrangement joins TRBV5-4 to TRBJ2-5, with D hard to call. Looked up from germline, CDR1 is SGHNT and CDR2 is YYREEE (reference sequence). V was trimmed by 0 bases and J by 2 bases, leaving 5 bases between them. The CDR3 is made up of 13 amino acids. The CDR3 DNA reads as TGTGCCAGCAGCTTGGTACAGCAAGAGACCCAGTACTTC. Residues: CASSLVQQETQYF. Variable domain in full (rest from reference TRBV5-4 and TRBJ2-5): ETGVTQSPTHLIKTRGQQVTLRCSSQSGHNTVSWYQQALGQGPQFIFQYYREEENGRGNFPPRFSGLQFPNYSSELNVNALELDDSALYLCASSLVQQETQYFGPGTRLLVL.

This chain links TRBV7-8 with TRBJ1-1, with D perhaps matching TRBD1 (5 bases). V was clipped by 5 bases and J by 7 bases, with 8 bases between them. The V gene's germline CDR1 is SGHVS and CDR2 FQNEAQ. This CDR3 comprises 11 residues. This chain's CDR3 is CASSPQVEAFF. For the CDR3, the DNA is TGTGCCAGCAGCCCACAGGTTGAAGCTTTCTTT.